This entry is about one T cell receptor beta chain. This specimen comes from a study of blood T cell repertoires in COVID-19. Study context: Acute and convalescent COVID-19 samples came from the United States, Italy and Spain. PBMCs, B-cell-depleted T cells, or T cells provided the cDNA or gDNA that made up the material.

This CDR3 comprises 15 residues. The germline V gene has CDR1 MGHRA and CDR2 YSYEKL. Trimming left V 2 bases short and J 2 bases short, with 12 bases between. Per the authors' pipeline: From reference gene primer amplification, estimates of nucleated cell counts were derived. Data came from immunoSEQ multiplex PCR; TCRdb stores just in-frame clones and leaves some out. V and J calls and clone size are copied from that table; D and trimming were computed from the DNA. The sample holds 95,000 or so clones, approximately 84% seen once. The gene calls are TRBV4-1 and TRBJ1-1; D is perhaps TRBD1 (5 bases). This sequence was found in a human donor in a cohort sampled during active COVID-19. What was sequenced was peripheral blood. CDR3 residues: CASSQTKRGNTEAFF. CDR3 coding DNA: TGCGCCAGCAGCCAAACAAAAAGGGGAAACACTGAAGCTTTCTTT.